Included here is one T cell receptor (beta chain) sequence, with context. What antigen it recognizes has not been identified. No base-level quality is on record; no much larger clone is a single base apart. Deletion took 2 bases off V and 5 bases off J, with a span of 7 bases between the germline ends. CDR1 and CDR2 (SEHNR, FQNEAQ) derive from the germline V gene (reference sequence). Spanning cysteine to phenylalanine, the CDR3 consists of 13 amino acids. The DNA shown is the 39-base CDR3, in frame from base 1. Using the deep immunoSEQ assay, multiplex PCR amplified TCR CDR3 regions from genomic DNA. For each cell subset, the extracted genomic DNA was distributed evenly across all wells of several immunoSEQ 96-well plates, and each plate served as one replicate. For sorted subsets, about 200 ng genomic DNA, equal to tens of thousands of T cell genomes, was loaded into each replicate PCR. Purified libraries were quantified with a Qubit 3.0 fluorometer, sized on a Bioanalyzer 2100, and re-quantified with the KAPA Library Quantification kit. Every immunoSEQ 96-well plate was sequenced on a separate single-read 150-cycle Illumina NextSeq 550 flow cell. On the authors' methods: The immunoSEQ output contained only junctional sequences without quality scores, so filtering could not match that applied to full-length reads. Sequences were annotated with PyIR, a Python wrapper for IgBLAST v1.9, using IMGT germline references to assign V/J genes and CDR3. Reads with weak V/J assignments (E-value above 1e-6), missing CDR3, stop codons, out-of-frame junctions, or ambiguous translated residues were removed. V3J clonotypes were defined by identical inferred V gene, J gene, and CDR3 amino acid sequence. To compute the percentage overlap between repertoires, the number of shared unique clonotypes was divided by the size of the smaller repertoire. RTK rarefaction, the Chao1 estimator, and Recon v2.1 estimates of unobserved clonotypes were used to assess repertoire richness. Generation probabilities were computed with OLGA for all TCRbeta clonotypes obtained by the gDNA method from a handful of donors. TCRdb's version of the immuneACCESS table is confined to in-frame rearrangements and falls short of the full clone set. An unresolved V gene accounts for under half of the shortfall where checked; the remainder is of unknown origin. That table supplies the V and J calls and clone size; D and trimming were determined from the DNA. The sample includes roughly 2.2 million clones, with 90% to 95% observed a single time. The ten largest clonotypes hold approximately 0.4% of the sample.

Healthy HIV-negative adults with no recently reported acute infections or vaccinations were included as donors. Every donor was a Caucasian adult living in Nashville, Tennessee, USA. CD4+ T cells were enriched through magnetic negative selection, after which naive cells were positively selected on CD45RA and the remaining negative fraction served as the memory subset. Blood was collected by leukapheresis, and PBMCs were isolated by Ficoll-Histopaque density gradient centrifugation and then cryopreserved in liquid nitrogen vapor phase. Analytical flow cytometry was used to check the purity and quantity of every magnetically sorted T cell population. From each sorted fraction, genomic DNA was isolated and quantified by UV absorbance on a Nanodrop 2000c. The data belong to a study of shared clonotypes between healthy human individuals (dated by TCRdb to 2018 to 2021). Broadly, across the study: Two women and a few men aged 18 to 49 years were included in the cohort. For each donor, CD4 naive and CD4 memory were each given three plates, CD8 naive was given two plates, and CD8 memory was given one plate. To estimate repertoire size and how much clonotypes are shared between individuals, the study performed deep sequencing of blood TCR repertoires from roughly five healthy adults. To increase sequencing depth and limit assay-specific biases, TCR repertoire library preparation and sequencing were carried out by different laboratories using diverse techniques. Between about 0.9 and 10 billion PBMCs per donor were obtained by leukapheresis.

Beyond this particular receptor, the publication reports: Compared with non-shared clonotypes, the clonotypes found in all four sorted-subset donors had higher generation probabilities. When several donors were compared, the shared fraction of clonotypes was about 5% for naive CD4, about 4% for naive CD8, more than 2% for memory CD4, and approximately 0.4% for memory CD8. Only blood was sampled, and tissue TCR repertoires likely differ from those in blood. Larger estimated clonotype richness was generally found for naive subsets than for memory subsets. Incomplete sequencing was indicated by rarefaction of sorted-subset datasets, despite the large sequencing depth. Because the study included only a small number of donors, the genetic and exposure-history diversity represented was limited. Pairwise subsampling led to the expectation that sequencing depth would affect the degree of clonotype sharing among donors.

The sequence was obtained from a man aged 18-30 years in good health. Some clones in this sample may be carry-over from other donors' samples. The rearranged chain carries TRBV7-9 and TRBJ2-1; no D gene can be assigned with confidence. Material: naive CD4+ T cells from PBMCs. The cell subset or site label, as the study defines it: CD45RA+ positively selected. The CDR3 corresponds to CASSLYANNEQFF. The DNA sequence follows: TGTGCCAGCAGCTTATATGCCAACAATGAGCAGTTCTTC.